This TCR beta chain was captured by sequencing in a study of cytomegalovirus exposure and HLA in healthy donors. The study's findings and limits: Most CMV-associated TCR beta chains were later found to appear HLA-restricted. Across all donors, roughly uniform sequencing depth was an assumption of the presence/absence analyses.

Both 60 Vbeta primers and 13 Jbeta primers went into the PCR. Assay used: immunoSEQ multiplex PCR; TCRdb lists only in-frame clones, some missing. In the table there are about 160,000 clones, approximately 82% of which are singletons. For this clone: Its antigen is undetermined.

It was healthy bone marrow donors who served as donors. Germline CDR1 is MNHEY and CDR2 is SMNVEV (reference sequence). The germline V and J ends were trimmed by 5 bases and 1 base, with 14 bases remaining between them. The length of the CDR3 is 16 residues. The rearrangement joins TRBV27 to TRBJ2-2; tentative D call: TRBD1 (6 bases). The clonotype was recovered from a male donor in good health and CMV-seronegative. Sequenced sample: PBMCs. CDR3 sequence: CASSQGLAVNTGELFF. The DNA for the CDR3 is TGTGCCAGCAGTCAGGGGCTAGCAGTGAACACCGGGGAGCTGTTTTTT.